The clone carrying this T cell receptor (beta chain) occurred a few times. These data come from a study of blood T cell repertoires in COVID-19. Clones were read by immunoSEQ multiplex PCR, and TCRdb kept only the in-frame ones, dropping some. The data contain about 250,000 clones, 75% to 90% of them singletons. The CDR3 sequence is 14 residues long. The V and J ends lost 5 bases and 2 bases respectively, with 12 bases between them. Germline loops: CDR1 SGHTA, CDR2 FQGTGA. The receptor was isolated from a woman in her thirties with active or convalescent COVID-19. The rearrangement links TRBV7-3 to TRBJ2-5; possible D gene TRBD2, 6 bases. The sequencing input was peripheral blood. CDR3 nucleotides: TGTGCCAGCAGCAAACTAGCACAGCAAGAGACCCAGTACTTC. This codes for CASSKLAQQETQYF.